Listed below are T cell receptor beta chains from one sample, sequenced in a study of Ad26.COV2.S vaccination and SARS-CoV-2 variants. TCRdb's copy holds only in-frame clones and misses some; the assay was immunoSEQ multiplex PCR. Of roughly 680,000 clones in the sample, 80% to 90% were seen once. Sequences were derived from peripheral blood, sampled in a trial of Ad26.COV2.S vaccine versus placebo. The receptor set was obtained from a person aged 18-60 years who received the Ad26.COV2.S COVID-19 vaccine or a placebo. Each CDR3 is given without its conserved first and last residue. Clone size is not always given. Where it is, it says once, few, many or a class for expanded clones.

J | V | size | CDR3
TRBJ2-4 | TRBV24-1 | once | ATSDSGRDGNIQY
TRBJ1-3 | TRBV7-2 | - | ASSSTGFSGNTIY
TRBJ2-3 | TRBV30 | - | AWSAGTSGRAGTDTQY
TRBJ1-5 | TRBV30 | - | AWSAGGSNQPQH
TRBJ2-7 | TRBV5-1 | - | ASSLTGRYEQY
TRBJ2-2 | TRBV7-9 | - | ASSLDRVGTGELF
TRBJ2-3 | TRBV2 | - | ASLTDSTDTQY
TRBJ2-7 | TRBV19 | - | ASSTPEGASYEQY
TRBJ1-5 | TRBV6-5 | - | ASRPHGGGNQPQH
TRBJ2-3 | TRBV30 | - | AWGRQGLSTDTQY